This note documents a single TCR beta chain sequence. Time point of the sample: new active TB diagnosis, blood taken before or within 7 days of starting treatment. Positive smear microscopy and/or M. tuberculosis culture confirmed active disease. Unsorted cryopreserved PBMC were sequenced, averaging approximately 100,000 T cells per clinical donor. The entry originates in a study of T cells in tuberculosis. Looking at the study overall: Blood was taken before or within 7 days of anti-tuberculosis therapy.

Measured with immunoSEQ multiplex PCR; TCRdb has only the in-frame clones, and not every one. This sample has under 30,000 clones, with under 95% found just once. The CDR3 contains 13 residues. Trimming removed 3 bases at V and 5 bases at J, with 7 bases between. Germline CDR1 is ENHRY and CDR2 is SYGVKD. The origin of this receptor is an adult with tuberculosis. This rearrangement joins TRBV10-3 to TRBJ2-2, with a tentative D call TRBD1 (6 bases). Sequenced material: PBMCs, taken at tuberculosis diagnosis. The CDR3 reads CAISDRGTGELFF. The CDR3 DNA sequence: TGTGCCATCAGTGACAGGGGTACCGGGGAGCTGTTTTTT.